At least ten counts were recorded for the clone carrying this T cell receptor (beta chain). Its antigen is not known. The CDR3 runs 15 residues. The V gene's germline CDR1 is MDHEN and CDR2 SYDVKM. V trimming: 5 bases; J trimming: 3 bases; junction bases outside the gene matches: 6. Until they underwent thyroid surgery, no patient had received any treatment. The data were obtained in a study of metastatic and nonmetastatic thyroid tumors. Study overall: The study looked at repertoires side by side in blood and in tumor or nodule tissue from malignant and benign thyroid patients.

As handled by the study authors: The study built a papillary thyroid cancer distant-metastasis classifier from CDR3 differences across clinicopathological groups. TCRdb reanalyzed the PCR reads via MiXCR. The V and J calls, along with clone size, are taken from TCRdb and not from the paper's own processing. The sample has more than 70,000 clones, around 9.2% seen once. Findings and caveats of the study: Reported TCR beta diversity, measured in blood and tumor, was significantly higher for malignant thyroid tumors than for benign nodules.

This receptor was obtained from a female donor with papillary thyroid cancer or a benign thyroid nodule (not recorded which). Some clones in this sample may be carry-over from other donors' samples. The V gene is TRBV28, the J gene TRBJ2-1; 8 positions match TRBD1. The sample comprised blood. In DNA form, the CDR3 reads TGTGCCAGCAGTCTTACCGGGACAGGCTACAATGAGCAGTTCTTC. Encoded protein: CASSLTGTGYNEQFF.